The 8 T cell receptor beta chains listed next were all sequenced from one sample in a study of graft-versus-host responses after intestinal transplantation. No antigen has been assigned to these receptors. Data came from immunoSEQ multiplex PCR; TCRdb stores just in-frame clones and leaves some out. The data hold about 70,000 clones, with roughly 90% observed a single time. Here the sequenced sample was unstimulated CD8+ T cells sorted from spleen or lymph node cells, taken before transplant. These receptors were taken from a human donor who was the organ donor for an intestinal transplant.

The V call is TRBV29-1, the J call TRBJ1-2; a weak D match, TRBD1 (5 bases). Between the trimmed V and J ends, which lost 0 bases and 4 bases, there was a span of 12 bases. CDR1 is SQVTM and CDR2 is ANQGSEA in the germline V gene. The CDR3 spans 14 residues. DNA of the CDR3: TGCAGCGTTGAAGATCCACAGGAGATCTATGGCTACACCTTC. It codes for CSVEDPQEIYGYTF.

This chain joins TRBV29-1 and TRBJ2-7; D might be TRBD2 (5 bases). This CDR3 has 13 amino acids. Trimming stripped 6 bases from V and 4 bases from J, with 16 bases between. The germline CDR1 and CDR2 sequences are SQVTM and ANQGSEA. The CDR3 region is CSVTLSGHYEQYV. The CDR3 DNA follows: TGCAGCGTGACGTTGAGCGGCCATTACGAGCAGTACGTC.

This clone came up a few times. This chain links TRBV6-4 with TRBJ2-3, with TRBD2 identical over 16 bases. The CDR3 extends over 19 amino acids. Trimming at V came to 2 bases and at J to 6 bases, leaving 11 bases not matched to a gene. Looked up from germline, CDR1 is MRHNA and CDR2 is SNTAGT. DNA of the CDR3: TGTGCCAGCAGTGACGACGGGACCGGGACTAGCGGGGGGGTGGATACGCAGTATTTT. Amino acids: CASSDDGTGTSGGVDTQYF.

The CDR3 protein is CASSARAPYEQYV. The DNA of the CDR3 is TGTGCCAGCAGCGCGCGGGCACCGTACGAGCAGTACGTC. The V gene is TRBV6-1, the J gene TRBJ2-7; TRBD2 is a possible D gene (5 bases). The CDR3 is made up of 13 amino acids. The V end was cut by 6 bases, the J end by 4 bases, with 13 bases between. Germline-derived CDR1 and CDR2 are MNHNS and SASEGT.

As DNA, the CDR3 is TGTGCCAGCAGTTCCCAGCCGGAGAATGGCTACACCTTC. Amino acids: CASSSQPENGYTF. V is TRBV6-5 and J is TRBJ1-2; D not resolved. The CDR3 spans 13 residues. CDR1 is MNHEY and CDR2 is SVGAGI in the germline V gene. Deletions cut 4 bases from V and 6 bases from J, with 12 bases between.

This rearrangement joins TRBV5-4 to TRBJ1-2; D not resolved. CDR3 length: 13 amino acids. Per germline, CDR1 SGHNT and CDR2 YYREEE (reference sequence). The V and J ends lost 4 bases and 2 bases respectively, with 9 bases between them. The chain's CDR3 is CASSTDSNYGYTF. CDR3 sequence (DNA): TGTGCCAGCAGCACGGACTCGAACTATGGCTACACCTTC. Drawing the rest from reference TRBV5-4 and TRBJ1-2, the complete variable domain is ETGVTQSPTHLIKTRGQQVTLRCSSQSGHNTVSWYQQALGQGPQFIFQYYREEENGRGNFPPRFSGLQFPNYSSELNVNALELDDSALYLCASSTDSNYGYTFGSGTRLTVV.

V gene TRBV7-6 combines with J gene TRBJ2-5; 7 nucleotides agree with TRBD2. The CDR3 covers 20 residues. Germline V gene lookup returns CDR1 SGHVS and CDR2 FNYEAQ. V trimming: 5 bases; J trimming: 2 bases; junction bases outside the gene matches: 23. CDR3 bases: TGTGCCAGCAGCCCATACGAGCCCCGATTGGGGGGGTATCATCAAGAGACCCAGTACTTC. It codes for CASSPYEPRLGGYHQETQYF.

V gene TRBV6-5 combines with J gene TRBJ1-1; D is unresolved. The germline V and J ends were trimmed by 6 bases and 1 base, with 12 bases remaining between them. The CDR3 spans 14 residues. Germline V gene data show CDR1 as MNHEY and CDR2 as SVGAGI. CDR3 nucleotide sequence: TGTGCCAGCAGCTTAGGAGGCAGGAACACTGAAGCTTTCTTT. Amino acid sequence: CASSLGGRNTEAFF.